The sequence of this T cell receptor beta chain was determined in a study of T cells after yellow fever vaccination. Findings and limits, study-wide: The study noted that FACS-sorted repertoires could contain abundant clonotypes contaminating from the bulk population. Most clones from primary vaccination were detected again post-booster (about 96% CD4, about 88% CD8).

TCRdb processed the 5' RACE reads anew with MiXCR; each CDR3 protein has one entry. This table holds about 400,000 distinct CDR3 sequences, approximately 10% found once. In its sample, this clonotype was seen a few times. Antigen specificity is unknown. Trimming removed 4 bases at V and 8 bases at J, with 19 bases between. Germline V lookup: CDR1 LGHNA, CDR2 YSLEER. The length of the CDR3 is 15 residues. This chain connects TRBV4-3 to TRBJ2-3; D remains unclear. Sample: PBMCs, taken on the day of the first yellow fever vaccination. The sequence came from a young man who received the YFV17D yellow fever vaccine. CDR3 region: CASSPFYDASGTQYF. The CDR3 nucleotides are TGCGCCAGCAGCCCGTTTTATGACGCGTCCGGTACGCAGTATTTT.